These 27 T cell receptor beta chains originate from one sample sequenced in a study of identical twins. TCRdb passed the 5' RACE reads through MiXCR, listing each CDR3 protein once. The sample carries 540,000 or so distinct CDR3 sequences, about 22% recorded once. Another study also made use of these data, one on yellow fever vaccine responses in identical twins.

Specimen: CD4+ T cells sorted from blood. These receptors were obtained from a woman in her late teens or twenties in good health.

This clonotype was seen just once. V usage is TRBV18 and J usage is TRBJ2-4, with 7 bases identical to TRBD1. This CDR3 has 15 residues. V dropped 2 bases and J dropped 2; count of bases not matched to a gene: 3. Germline CDR1 is KGHSH and CDR2 is LQKENI. The CDR3 nucleotides are TGTGCCAGCTCACCATCGACAGGGTCCAAAAACATTCAGTACTTC. This translates into CASSPSTGSKNIQYF.

This clonotype has at least ten counts. The rearrangement joins TRBV28 to TRBJ1-2; 7 positions agree with TRBD1. Germline CDR1 is MDHEN and CDR2 is SYDVKM. The CDR3 covers 12 residues. The V and J ends lost 5 bases and 7 bases, in that order; junction bases with no gene match: 4. The CDR3 here is CASSPGTVGYTF. The CDR3 DNA is TGTGCCAGCAGTCCCGGGACAGTTGGCTACACCTTC.

This clonotype was recorded a few times. CDR3 region: CASRQPGNNEKLFF. In DNA form, the CDR3 reads TGTGCCAGCAGACAACCAGGGAATAATGAAAAACTGTTTTTT. The chain joins TRBV6-1 to TRBJ1-4; D is perhaps TRBD1 (5 bases). V lost 6 bases and J 4 bases, leaving 12 bases between the germline ends. CDR3 length: 14 amino acids. The germline CDR1 and CDR2 sequences are MNHNS and SASEGT.

This clonotype appeared many times. V is TRBV12-3 or TRBV12-4 and J is TRBJ2-7; 8 bases line up with TRBD1. This CDR3 spans 18 amino acids. The junction had 12 bases not matched to a gene; V was cut back by 0 bases and J by 2 bases. The CDR3 spells CASSLAGKGQVAPYEQYF. The CDR3 coding sequence is TGTGCCAGCAGTTTAGCGGGGAAGGGACAGGTTGCCCCCTACGAGCAGTACTTC.

A few counts support this clonotype. The chain is built from TRBV12-3 or TRBV12-4 and TRBJ2-5; D gene uncertain. CDR3 length equals 15 residues. Trimming took off 4 bases at V and 6 bases at J, with 18 bases between the two ends. CDR3 coding DNA: TGTGCCAGCAGTTCCCCGAGGTCAGGACGTAAGACCCAGTACTTC. Its protein product is CASSSPRSGRKTQYF.

This clonotype was seen more than once but under ten times. An end of the junction differs from the germline gene, which may be a read error. This rearrangement joins TRBV28 to TRBJ2-3, with 8 bases lining up with TRBD2. The CDR3 covers 11 residues. Germline CDR1 reads MDHEN; CDR2 reads SYDVKM. The CDR3 is CASSQAGGGFF. CDR3 in DNA: TGTGCCAGCAGCCAGGCGGGAGGAGGGTTTTTT. Full variable domain (outside the CDR3, taken from reference TRBV28 and TRBJ2-3): DVKVTQSSRYLVKRTGEKVFLECVQDMDHENMFWYRQDPGLGLRLIYFSYDVKMKEKGDIPEGYSVSREKKERFSLILESASTNQTSMYLCASSQAGGGFFGPGTRLTVL.

The chain links TRBV20-1 to TRBJ1-2; 9 bases line up with TRBD1. The CDR3 sequence is 13 residues long. Per germline, CDR1 DFQATT and CDR2 SNEGSKA (reference sequence). J gave up 5 bases and V 5 bases, and 6 bases lay outside the gene matches. The CDR3 DNA reads TGCAGTGCTGACACAGGGGGCAAATATGGCTACACCTTC. Amino acid sequence: CSADTGGKYGYTF.

V and J are TRBV27 and TRBJ2-1; D is possibly TRBD1 (6 bases). Germline V gene lookup returns CDR1 MNHEY and CDR2 SMNVEV (reference sequence). This CDR3 comprises 16 residues. V was cut by 5 bases and J by 5 bases, with 19 bases left in between. The CDR3 nucleotides read TGTGCCAGCAGTCCGGGACAACGTGCGGGTAACAATGAGCAGTTCTTC. This sequence encodes CASSPGQRAGNNEQFF.

This clonotype was counted only a few times. V gene TRBV4-1 combines with J gene TRBJ2-1; 11 nucleotides line up with TRBD2. The CDR3 runs 15 residues. Germline V CDR1 and CDR2: MGHRA, YSYEKL. The trim removed 4 bases at V and 5 bases at J, leaving 4 bases unmatched. CDR3 nucleotide sequence: TGCGCCAGCAGCCGGGGACTAGCGGTTAACAATGAGCAGTTCTTC. This encodes CASSRGLAVNNEQFF.

The chain employs TRBV24-1 and TRBJ2-1; D gene uncertain. The CDR3 spans 16 residues. V was pared by 5 bases and J by 7 bases, with 20 bases between. CDR1 and CDR2 from the germline V gene are KGHDR and SFDVKD. CDR3 DNA sequence: TGTGCCACCAGTGGGCCCTCCACCCATTTCTCTAATGAGCAGTTCTTC. Translation gives CATSGPSTHFSNEQFF.

Ten or more counts support this clonotype. This chain joins TRBV20-1 and TRBJ1-2; D ambiguous. Trimming removed 0 bases from V and 6 bases from J, with 11 bases in between. CDR1 DFQATT and CDR2 SNEGSKA come from the germline V gene (reference sequence). The CDR3 runs to 13 residues. CDR3 in DNA: TGCAGTGCTAGAGAGGGAGGGAGAGATGGCTACACCTTC. It encodes CSAREGGRDGYTF.

This clonotype turned up a few times. The chain combines TRBV15 with TRBJ2-3; the match to TRBD2 covers 10 bases. The CDR3 is 16 amino acids. Germline V gene lookup returns CDR1 LNHNV and CDR2 YYDKDF (reference sequence). V lost 1 base and J lost 6; bases outside the gene matches: 7. The CDR3 loop reads CATSRVQAGGWDTQYF. As DNA, the CDR3 is TGTGCCACCAGCAGAGTTCAAGCGGGAGGGTGGGATACGCAGTATTTT.

This clonotype occurred a few times. The J gene is TRBJ2-3, the V gene TRBV11-1; 12 bases fit TRBD2. This CDR3 comprises 20 residues. Germline V gene sequence: CDR1 SGHAT, CDR2 FQDESV (reference sequence). With 5 bases clipped from V and 6 bases from J, the junction kept 21 bases outside the gene matches. The DNA for the CDR3 is TGTGCCAGCAGCAGCACGAGGGGCCGAACGGGACTAGCGGGCTCCGATACGCAGTATTTT. Protein: CASSSTRGRTGLAGSDTQYF.

The rearrangement links TRBV7-8 to TRBJ2-7; D not certain. The CDR3 covers 14 residues. Germline CDR1 is SGHVS and CDR2 is FQNEAQ. V gave up 2 bases and J gave up 7 bases, with 15 bases separating them. As DNA, the CDR3 is TGTGCCAGCAGCTTATCCCCGGTGACGGGTGAGCAGTACTTC. Translating gives CASSLSPVTGEQYF.

This clonotype was counted a few times. The V and J genes are TRBV5-1 and TRBJ2-1, with 9 nucleotides matching TRBD2. This CDR3 is built from 16 residues. Germline CDR1 and CDR2: SGHRS and YFSETQ. V was pared by 0 bases and J by 8 bases, with 9 bases of the junction left unmatched. The CDR3 DNA sequence: TGCGCCAGCAGCTTGGGGGACAGCGGGGGGTTTCATGAGCAGTTCTTC. Its protein is CASSLGDSGGFHEQFF.

The rearrangement joins TRBV9 to TRBJ2-2; 12 nucleotides agree with TRBD1. The CDR3 covers 16 residues. V lost 4 bases to trimming and J lost 5 bases; unmatched junction nucleotides: 6. In germline, CDR1 is SGDLS, CDR2 YYNGEE. CDR3 sequence (DNA): TGTGCCAGCAGCTTTGGGACAGGGGGCGATACCGGGGAGCTGTTTTTT. Amino acids: CASSFGTGGDTGELFF.

The genes are TRBV5-1 and TRBJ2-1; 10 bases match TRBD2. Per germline, CDR1 SGHRS and CDR2 YFSETQ. CDR3 size: 16 residues. V shed 0 bases and J 5 bases; nucleotides not matched to a gene: 5. Here the CDR3 reads CASSLGSGTSDNEQFF. The CDR3 coding sequence is TGCGCCAGCAGCTTGGGTTCGGGGACTAGCGACAATGAGCAGTTCTTC.

V usage is TRBV27 and J usage is TRBJ2-7; maybe TRBD1 (6 bases). V was pared by 7 bases and J by 2 bases, with 15 bases between. The germline CDR1 and CDR2 sequences are MNHEY and SMNVEV (reference sequence). This CDR3 has 14 residues. CDR3 nucleotide sequence: TGTGCCAGCAAAGGACAGACACCAACCTACGAGCAGTACTTC. This translates into CASKGQTPTYEQYF.

This clonotype was seen just once. The J gene is TRBJ2-5, the V gene TRBV20-1, with 7 bases aligning to TRBD1. The V segment lost 0 bases and the J segment 5 bases; nucleotides outside the gene matches: 12. Germline V gives CDR1 DFQATT, CDR2 SNEGSKA (reference sequence). This CDR3 has 16 amino acids. The CDR3 DNA is TGCAGTGCTAGAGAGGGTGTAGGCCTGGACAGGGAGACCCAGTACTTC. This sequence encodes CSAREGVGLDRETQYF.

This clonotype was seen repeatedly, ten times or more. The genes are TRBV12-3 or TRBV12-4 and TRBJ1-1, with 9 bases identical to TRBD1. V lost 5 bases and J lost 8; bases outside the gene matches: 12. This CDR3 has 15 residues. As DNA, the CDR3 is TGTGCCAGCAGTCCAATGATGGGACAGGGCGAGGAAGCTTTCTTT. Encoded protein: CASSPMMGQGEEAFF.

This clonotype has just a few counts. The rearrangement joins TRBV29-1 to TRBJ2-7; D is ambiguous. CDR1 and CDR2 (germline): SQVTM, ANQGSEA. Trimming pared 4 bases from V and 2 bases from J, leaving 12 bases between. This CDR3 region has 13 residues. DNA for the CDR3: TGCAGCGTTGGTACAGCGATAACCTACGAGCAGTACTTC. It translates to CSVGTAITYEQYF.

This clonotype was seen only a few times. The CDR3 coding sequence is TGTGCCAGCACTCAAGGACTAGCCCATGGCAATGAGCAGTTCTTC. Its translation is CASTQGLAHGNEQFF. J is TRBJ2-1 and V is TRBV6-1; 8 nucleotides match TRBD2. Germline V gene lookup returns CDR1 MNHNS and CDR2 SASEGT. After removal of 7 bases from V and 6 bases from J, the junction contained 11 bases not matched to a gene. This CDR3 region has 15 residues.

This clonotype was seen a handful of times. The chain links TRBV29-1 to TRBJ2-3; D is perhaps TRBD1 (6 bases). Germline lookup yields CDR1 SQVTM and CDR2 ANQGSEA. Trimming took 0 bases from V and 4 from J, leaving 17 bases between them. This CDR3 contains 16 residues. CDR3 coding DNA: TGCAGCGTTGAAGATCGGTGGCAGGGGTCCGCAGATACGCAGTATTTT. Protein sequence: CSVEDRWQGSADTQYF.

Only a few counts were recorded for this clonotype. This chain joins TRBV29-1 and TRBJ1-3; TRBD1 is a possible D gene (5 bases). The V and J ends lost 3 bases and 0 bases respectively, with 9 bases between them. CDR1 and CDR2 from the germline V gene are SQVTM and ANQGSEA. The CDR3 runs 14 residues. The CDR3 nucleotides read TGCAGCGTTGATGACAGTATCTCTGGAAACACCATATATTTT. The encoded protein is CSVDDSISGNTIYF.

This clonotype was found a few times. The rearrangement joins TRBV15 to TRBJ1-1; D is unclear. Germline V gives CDR1 LNHNV, CDR2 YYDKDF (reference sequence). Trimming removed 0 bases at V and 4 bases at J, with 6 bases between. The CDR3 loop spans 13 amino acids. CDR3: CATSRDPSTEAFF. The CDR3 nucleotides read TGTGCCACCAGCAGAGATCCGTCCACTGAAGCTTTCTTT.

This clonotype appeared many times. The junction and the germline gene differ at one end; a read error may be behind it. This chain uses TRBV5-1 with TRBJ2-7; 10 nucleotides agree with TRBD1. From germline, CDR1 is SGHRS and CDR2 YFSETQ. The CDR3 totals 14 residues. The CDR3 protein is CASSGRQGAYEQYF. Written as DNA, the CDR3 is TGTGCCAGCAGCGGCCGACAGGGGGCGTACGAGCAGTACTTC.

In this sample, this clonotype turned up many times. This rearrangement joins TRBV12-3 or TRBV12-4 to TRBJ2-3, with D unclear. CDR3 length: 11 residues. V dropped 5 bases and J dropped 4 bases, with 4 bases sitting between them. CDR3 bases: TGTGCCAGCAGTAAATCAGATACGCAGTATTTT. It encodes CASSKSDTQYF.